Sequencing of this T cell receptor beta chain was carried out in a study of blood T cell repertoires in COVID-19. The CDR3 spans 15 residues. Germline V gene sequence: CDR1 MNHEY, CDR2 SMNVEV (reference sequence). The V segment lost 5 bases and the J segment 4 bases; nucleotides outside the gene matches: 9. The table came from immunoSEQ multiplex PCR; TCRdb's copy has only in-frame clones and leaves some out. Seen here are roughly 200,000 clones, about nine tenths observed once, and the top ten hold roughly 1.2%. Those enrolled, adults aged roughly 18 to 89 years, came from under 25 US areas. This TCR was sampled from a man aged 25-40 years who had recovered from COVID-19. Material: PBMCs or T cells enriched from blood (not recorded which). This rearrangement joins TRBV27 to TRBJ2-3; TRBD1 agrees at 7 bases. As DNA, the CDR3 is TGTGCCAGCAGTCAAACAGGGGTTCAGTCAGATACGCAGTATTTT. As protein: CASSQTGVQSDTQYF.